These 17 T cell receptor beta chains were all obtained from the same sample, sequenced in a study of blood T cell repertoires in COVID-19 (dated by TCRdb to about 2020). The library was made by the immunoSEQ multiplex PCR assay. The source is immuneACCESS, and TCRdb retained only in-frame sequences with V and J called. Part of the clones is not carried over; for the studies checked, unresolved V genes explain less than half of this, and the remainder is unexplained. Within this sample are approximately 130,000 clones, with 80% to 85% of them counted one time only. The ten largest clones take up 18% of the sample. The specimen was PBMCs or T cells enriched from blood (not recorded which). These receptors came from a man aged 25-40 years who had recovered from COVID-19.

The chain carries TRBV7-2 and TRBJ2-1, with TRBD2 matching over 8 bases. Trimming removed 1 base from V and 8 bases from J; junction bases left unmatched: 10. CDR1 and CDR2 (germline): SGHTA, FQGNSA. The CDR3 extends over 16 amino acids. This chain's CDR3 is CASSLDLGTSMYEQFF. The CDR3 DNA sequence: TGTGCCAGCAGCTTAGACCTTGGGACTAGTATGTATGAGCAGTTCTTC.

V is TRBV27 and J is TRBJ2-1; the match to TRBD2 covers 12 bases. The CDR3 extends over 13 amino acids. Germline values: CDR1 MNHEY, CDR2 SMNVEV (reference sequence). V gave up 6 bases and J gave up 9 bases; unmatched junction bases: 3. In nucleotides, the CDR3 is TGTGCCAGCAGACTAGCGGGAGGCAGTGAGCAGTTCTTC. Protein product: CASRLAGGSEQFF.

This chain joins TRBV18 and TRBJ2-2; 8 bases align to TRBD1. Per germline, CDR1 KGHSH and CDR2 LQKENI. V was pared by 3 bases and J by 5 bases, with 14 bases of the junction left unmatched. CDR3 length: 18 residues. CDR3: CASSPRNAGTGLTGELFF. The CDR3 bases are TGTGCCAGCTCACCTCGGAATGCCGGGACAGGACTTACCGGGGAGCTGTTTTTT.

CDR3 nucleotides: TGTGCCAGCTCACCCCAGGGCTCCTACGAGCAGTACGTC. Residues: CASSPQGSYEQYV. The chain joins TRBV18 to TRBJ2-7; a possible D gene is TRBD1 (5 bases). Germline V lookup: CDR1 KGHSH, CDR2 LQKENI. Trimming left V 3 bases short and J 0 bases short, with 6 bases between. The CDR3 is 13 residues long.

The chain uses TRBV30 and TRBJ1-5; TRBD1 matches at 7 bases. This CDR3 contains 16 residues. Germline V gives CDR1 GTSNPN, CDR2 SVGIG (reference sequence). J lost 7 bases, V lost 0 bases, and 12 bases had no gene match. CDR3 region: CAWSVNLARGEQPQHF. CDR3 in DNA: TGTGCCTGGAGTGTAAACCTCGCCAGGGGGGAGCAGCCCCAGCATTTT.

The rearrangement joins TRBV11-2 to TRBJ2-7; D possibly corresponds to TRBD1 (6 bases). Germline CDR1 is SGHAT and CDR2 is FQNNGV. Deletions cut 10 bases from V and 2 bases from J, with 21 bases between. The CDR3 is 15 residues long. The CDR3 bases are TGTGCCATCGCTCGGGCGACAGGTTCTCCCTACGAGCAGTACGTC. This gives the protein CAIARATGSPYEQYV.

The chain has TRBV30 and TRBJ2-7; D not resolved. Per the germline V gene, CDR1 is GTSNPN and CDR2 is SVGIG (reference sequence). The CDR3 sequence is 17 residues long. Trimming shortened V by 2 bases and J by 0 bases, and 20 bases separated the two germline ends. The CDR3 loop reads CAWSLSVLSDSSYEQYF. CDR3 DNA: TGTGCCTGGAGTCTCAGTGTTTTGAGCGATAGCTCCTACGAGCAGTACTTC.

The V gene is TRBV5-1, the J gene TRBJ1-2, with D tentatively TRBD1 (6 bases). Germline V gene sequence: CDR1 SGHRS, CDR2 YFSETQ. This CDR3 spans 14 amino acids. Trimming removed 3 bases from V and 3 bases from J, with 12 bases in between. CDR3 sequence reads: CASSSGGLYYGYTF. DNA of the CDR3: TGCGCCAGCAGCTCCGGGGGGCTTTACTATGGCTACACCTTC.

The V call is TRBV5-1, the J call TRBJ2-2; TRBD1 aligns across 7 bases. CDR1 SGHRS and CDR2 YFSETQ come from the germline V gene. V lost 0 bases to trimming and J lost 0 bases; unmatched junction nucleotides: 2. The CDR3 covers 16 residues. The CDR3 loop is CASSLVGTANTGELFF. The DNA for the CDR3 is TGCGCCAGCAGCTTGGTAGGGACAGCGAACACCGGGGAGCTGTTTTTT.

This chain's CDR3 is CASSLSIATNEKLFF. The DNA for the CDR3 is TGTGCCAGCAGTTTGTCGATAGCAACTAATGAAAAACTGTTTTTT. The chain employs TRBV27 and TRBJ1-4; D not resolved. Trimming cost V 3 bases and J 0 bases, with 8 bases left between them. Germline values: CDR1 MNHEY, CDR2 SMNVEV (reference sequence). The CDR3 is 15 residues long. The full variable domain, its missing parts supplied by reference TRBV27 and TRBJ1-4, is EAQVTQNPRYLITVTGKKLTVTCSQNMNHEYMSWYRQDPGLGLRQIYYSMNVEVTDKGDVPEGYKVSRKEKRNFPLILESPSPNQTSLYFCASSLSIATNEKLFFGSGTQLSVL.

The chain uses TRBV10-3 and TRBJ2-7; 7 bases map to TRBD2. Germline CDR1 reads ENHRY; CDR2 reads SYGVKD. This CDR3 region has 13 residues. V lost 4 bases, J lost 2 bases, and 2 bases stayed unmatched. The CDR3 here is CAISGGTTYEQYV. The CDR3 nucleotides read TGTGCCATCAGTGGGGGGACTACCTACGAGCAGTACGTC.

This chain joins TRBV7-9 and TRBJ2-1; the D gene is possibly TRBD1 (5 bases). Trimming cost V 2 bases and J 2 bases, with 7 bases left between them. The germline V gene has CDR1 SEHNR and CDR2 FQNEAQ (reference sequence). This CDR3 has 14 residues. CDR3 coding DNA: TGTGCCAGCAGCTTAAAAGGGGCCTACAATGAGCAGTTCTTC. It codes for CASSLKGAYNEQFF.

Points on this clone: The same CDR3 is also encoded by other DNA sequences in this sample. The chain links TRBV6-5 to TRBJ2-1, with 8 bases lining up with TRBD2. The germline V gene has CDR1 MNHEY and CDR2 SVGAGI. Trimming took 2 bases from V and 1 from J; bases not matched to a gene: 1. The CDR3 is 15 residues long. The CDR3 is CASSYSGSSYNEQFF. The CDR3 DNA reads as TGTGCCAGCAGTTACAGCGGGAGTTCCTACAATGAGCAGTTCTTC.

This sequence joins TRBV12-1 and TRBJ1-4; the table's D call, TRBD1, has no DNA check behind it. TRBV12-1 counts as a pseudogene. This CDR3 region has 15 residues. CDR3 bases: TGTGCCAGCAGCTCCAGGGCTACGACTAATGAAAAACTGTTTTTT. The encoded protein is CASSSRATTNEKLFF.

The rearrangement links TRBV24-1 to TRBJ2-3; 11 bases are shared with TRBD2. Trimming took 2 bases from V and 4 from J; bases not matched to a gene: 7. CDR1 and CDR2 from the germline V gene are KGHDR and SFDVKD. The CDR3 is 17 residues long. The CDR3 reads CATSDSLHSGGADTQYF. The CDR3 DNA reads as TGTGCCACCAGTGATTCCCTCCATAGCGGGGGGGCAGATACGCAGTATTTT.

The chain uses TRBV9 and TRBJ1-1; no clear D. The CDR3 totals 14 residues. Germline loops: CDR1 SGDLS, CDR2 YYNGEE. V lost 2 bases to trimming and J lost 2 bases, with 10 bases between them. This chain's CDR3 is CASSVEALNTEAFF. The DNA for the CDR3 is TGTGCCAGCAGCGTTGAGGCTCTTAACACTGAAGCTTTCTTT.

The chain joins TRBV2 to TRBJ2-5; perhaps TRBD2 as D (5 bases). The CDR3 covers 14 residues. The V gene's germline CDR1 is SNHLY and CDR2 FYNNEI. Deletions cut 6 bases from V and 2 bases from J, with 13 bases between. The CDR3 reads CASSPPGKQETQYF. The CDR3, as DNA: TGTGCCAGCAGCCCCCCGGGAAAGCAAGAGACCCAGTACTTC.